Presented here are 2 T cell receptor beta chains from one specimen sequenced in a study of vaccination effects on CD4 cells after COVID-19. Within the ViraFEST assay, antigen-specific CD4+ T cells underwent expansion with viral peptide pools prior to sequencing. Culture lasted roughly eleven days before CD4+ T cell isolation. Produced via immunoSEQ multiplex PCR; TCRdb's table is partial and in-frame only. Of 45,000 to 65,000 clones listed, 75% to 90% are singletons. Their cognate antigens are unknown. The sequencing here drew on CD4+ T cells from PBMCs cultured with HCoV-229E spike peptides, taken before COVID-19 vaccination. These receptors all come from a human donor who received a COVID-19 vaccine.

The gene calls are TRBV6-1 and TRBJ2-3; D may be TRBD2 (7 bases). The ends were cut back, 1 base at V and 6 bases at J, with 14 bases in the middle. Germline lookup yields CDR1 MNHNS and CDR2 SASEGT. The CDR3 is made up of 15 amino acids. The CDR3, as DNA: TGTGCCAGCAGTGAAGGGGCGGGGGCAAGGGATACGCAGTATTTT. Its protein is CASSEGAGARDTQYF.

The chain combines TRBV10-2 with TRBJ2-5; 11 bases agree with TRBD2. CDR3 length: 16 amino acids. The germline V gene has CDR1 WSHSY and CDR2 SAAADI. V lost 3 bases to trimming and J lost 1 base; unmatched junction nucleotides: 4. The CDR3 DNA sequence: TGCGCCAGCAGTGACCCAGGGACTAGCGGCCAAGAGACCCAGTACTTC. Amino acid sequence: CASSDPGTSGQETQYF.